The sequence of this T cell receptor (beta chain) was determined in a study of blood T cell repertoires in COVID-19. Membership in each cohort depended on participant-reported clinical history. The data were produced by immunoSEQ multiplex PCR, yet TCRdb's version contains in-frame clones alone and is incomplete. The table records about 180,000 clones, more than 80% of them present only once. CDR1 is GTSNPN and CDR2 is SVGIG in the germline V gene (reference sequence). The V gene lost 3 bases and the J gene lost 4 bases, with 10 bases spanning the gap. CDR3 length equals 12 residues. This chain connects TRBV30 to TRBJ2-7; the D is unclear. The receptor was isolated from a man in his forties who had recovered from COVID-19. Sequenced material: PBMCs or T cells enriched from blood (not recorded which). CDR3 sequence: CAWSLAVYEQYF. The CDR3 nucleotides read TGTGCCTGGAGCCTGGCAGTATACGAGCAGTACTTC.